In this sample, the clone carrying this T cell receptor beta chain turned up a few times. What it binds is not known. The data stem from a study of shared clonotypes between healthy human individuals. Generated by immunoSEQ multiplex PCR, the TCRdb table keeps only in-frame clones and is missing some. Here the sample spans about 2 million clones, about 95% being singletons. CDR1 SGHNT and CDR2 YYREEE come from the germline V gene (reference sequence). With 3 bases clipped from V and 9 bases from J, the junction kept 5 bases outside the gene matches. CDR3 length equals 13 residues. Broader study findings: Clonotype sharing levels among donors were expected to vary with sequencing depth.

Naive CD8 populations comprised CD45RO-negative cells positively selected for CCR7, excluding terminally differentiated effector memory CD45RA+ cells. This chain joins TRBV5-4 and TRBJ2-1; 8 bases are shared with TRBD2. The receptor's source is a man younger than 30 in good health. The sequenced sample consisted of naive CD8+ T cells sorted from blood. CDR3 residues: CASSSPAGGEQFF. The CDR3 nucleotides read TGTGCCAGCAGCTCGCCGGCGGGAGGTGAGCAGTTCTTC.